Presented here are 6 T cell receptor beta chains from one specimen sequenced in a study of blood T cell repertoires in COVID-19. The method was immunoSEQ multiplex PCR; TCRdb's version includes in-frame clones alone and lacks a portion of them. The data hold a few hundred thousand clones, with around 90% observed a single time. The sequencing input was PBMCs or T cells enriched from blood (not recorded which). Every receptor here comes from a woman aged 18-35 years with acute COVID-19.

The rearrangement links TRBV24-1 to TRBJ2-7, with 9 positions matching TRBD1. Germline lookup yields CDR1 KGHDR and CDR2 SFDVKD. The CDR3 is made up of 16 amino acids. With V trimmed by 3 bases and J by 6 bases, 11 bases remained unmatched. This CDR3 reads CATSDPTSGQGSEQYF. The CDR3 nucleotides read TGTGCCACCAGTGATCCGACCTCAGGACAGGGGAGCGAGCAGTACTTC.

The genes are TRBV4-2 and TRBJ2-1; 8 positions agree with TRBD2. CDR3 length: 16 residues. Germline values: CDR1 LGHNA, CDR2 YNFKEQ. After removal of 4 bases from V and 0 bases from J, the junction contained 5 bases not matched to a gene. CDR3 sequence: CASSRSTSGSYNEQFF. CDR3 nucleotide sequence: TGTGCCAGCAGCCGCTCTACTAGCGGCTCCTACAATGAGCAGTTCTTC.

The genes are TRBV21-1 and TRBJ2-7; TRBD2, as called in the table, went unchecked against the DNA. TRBV21-1 counts as a pseudogene. The CDR3 is 14 residues long. This CDR3 is CASSEGLGDYEQYF. The CDR3 bases are TGTGCCAGCAGCGAGGGACTAGGAGACTACGAGCAGTACTTC.

The rearrangement joins TRBV10-2 to TRBJ2-1, with 12 bases fitting TRBD2. The V gene end was trimmed by 2 bases and the J gene end by 7 bases; junction bases not matched to a gene: 3. From germline, CDR1 is WSHSY and CDR2 SAAADI. CDR3 length: 15 residues. The CDR3 bases are TGCGCCAGCAGTGAGGGACTAGCGGGACGGAATGAGCAGTTCTTC. Translating gives CASSEGLAGRNEQFF.

The genes are TRBV5-4 and TRBJ2-2, with TRBD2 identical over 8 bases. J was trimmed by 0 bases and V by 4 bases; bases with no gene match: 14. Germline CDR1 and CDR2: SGHNT and YYREEE (reference sequence). This CDR3 is built from 19 residues. As DNA, the CDR3 is TGTGCCAGCAGCCCCGGAGGGGTAGCGGGGTTCGCGAACACCGGGGAGCTGTTTTTT. It is translated as CASSPGGVAGFANTGELFF.

V gene TRBV2 combines with J gene TRBJ1-5; D remains unclear. The CDR3 sequence is 12 residues long. CDR1 SNHLY and CDR2 FYNNEI come from the germline V gene. Trimming removed 4 bases from V and 7 bases from J, with 8 bases in between. CDR3 loop: CASSGERQPQHF. The CDR3 DNA sequence: TGTGCCAGCAGTGGGGAGCGACAGCCCCAGCATTTT. Combining the CDR3 with reference TRBV2 and TRBJ1-5 gives the whole variable domain EPEVTQTPSHQVTQMGQEVILRCVPISNHLYFYWYRQILGQKVEFLVSFYNNEISEKSEIFDDQFSVERPDGSNFTLKIRSTKLEDSAMYFCASSGERQPQHFGDGTRLSIL.